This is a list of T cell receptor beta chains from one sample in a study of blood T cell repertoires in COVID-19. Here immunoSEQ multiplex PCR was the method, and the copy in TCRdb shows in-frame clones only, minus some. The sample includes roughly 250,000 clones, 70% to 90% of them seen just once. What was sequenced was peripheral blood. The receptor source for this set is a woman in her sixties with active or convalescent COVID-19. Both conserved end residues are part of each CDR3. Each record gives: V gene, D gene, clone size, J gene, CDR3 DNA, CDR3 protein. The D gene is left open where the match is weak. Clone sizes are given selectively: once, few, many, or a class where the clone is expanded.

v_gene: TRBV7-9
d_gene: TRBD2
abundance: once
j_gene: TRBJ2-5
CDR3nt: TGTGCCAGCAGCTTAGCGGGGACTAGCGGGGGGGAAGAGACCCAGTACTTC
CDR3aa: CASSLAGTSGGEETQYF

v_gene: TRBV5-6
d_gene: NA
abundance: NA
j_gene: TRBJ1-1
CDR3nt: TGTGCCAGCAGCTTTTTATCTGGACCCCTGGGGGGCACTGAAGCTTTCTTT
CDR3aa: CASSFLSGPLGGTEAFF

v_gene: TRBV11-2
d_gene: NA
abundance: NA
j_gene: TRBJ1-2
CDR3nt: TGTGCCAGCAGCTTAGGCCCTAACAACTATGGCTACACCTTC
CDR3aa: CASSLGPNNYGYTF

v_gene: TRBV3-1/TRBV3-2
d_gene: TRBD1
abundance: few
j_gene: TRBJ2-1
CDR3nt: TGTGCCAGCAGCCGGGGCGCCGGGCAGGGGGCGGGGAATGAGCAGTTCTTC
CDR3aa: CASSRGAGQGAGNEQFF

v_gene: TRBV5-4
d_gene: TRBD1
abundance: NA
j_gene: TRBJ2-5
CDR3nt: TGTGCCAGCAGCTTGGTTACAGGGGCAGGGGAGACCCAGTACTTC
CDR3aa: CASSLVTGAGETQYF

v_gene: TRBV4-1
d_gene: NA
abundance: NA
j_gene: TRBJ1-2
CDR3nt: TGCGCCAGCAGCCCGCGATGGGGAGGGCTGAGCTATGGCTACACCTTC
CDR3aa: CASSPRWGGLSYGYTF

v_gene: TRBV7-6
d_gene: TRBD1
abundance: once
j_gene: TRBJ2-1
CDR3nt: TGTGCCAGCAGCTCGCTCCCGGGACAGGGTCTTAATTCGCAGTTCTTC
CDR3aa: CASSSLPGQGLNSQFF

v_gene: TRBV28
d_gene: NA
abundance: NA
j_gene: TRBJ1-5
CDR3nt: TGTGCCAGCGGGGGGGGAATGGGCAATCAGCCCCAGCATTTT
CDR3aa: CASGGGMGNQPQHF

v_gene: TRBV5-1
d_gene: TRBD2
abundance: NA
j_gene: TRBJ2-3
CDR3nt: TGCGCCTCCGGGGGGCTAGCGGGAAGCACAGATACGCAGTATTTT
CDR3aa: CASGGLAGSTDTQYF

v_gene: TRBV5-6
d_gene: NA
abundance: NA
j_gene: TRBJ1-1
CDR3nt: TGTGCCAGCAGCTTGGGTCCAGGGGAAGGCACTGAAGCTTTCTTT
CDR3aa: CASSLGPGEGTEAFF

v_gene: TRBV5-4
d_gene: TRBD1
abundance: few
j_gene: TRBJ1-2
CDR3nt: TGTGCCAGCAGCTTGGCAAACAGACAGGGTACTAACTATGGCTACACCTTC
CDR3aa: CASSLANRQGTNYGYTF

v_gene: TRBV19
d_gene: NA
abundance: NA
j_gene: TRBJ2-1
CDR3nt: TGTGCCAGTAGTACCTCCTCGGGCTGGGGGGATGAGCAGTTCTTC
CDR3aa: CASSTSSGWGDEQFF

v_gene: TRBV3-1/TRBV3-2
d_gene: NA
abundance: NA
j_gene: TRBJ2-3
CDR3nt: TGTGCCAGCAGCTATAGAGATACCCTAAGCACAGATACGCAGTATTTT
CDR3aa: CASSYRDTLSTDTQYF

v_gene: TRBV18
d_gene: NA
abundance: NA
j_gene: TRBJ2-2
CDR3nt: TGTGCCAGCTCACCCCCCGAGAGGGCGCCCGGGGAGCTGTTTTTT
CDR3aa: CASSPPERAPGELFF

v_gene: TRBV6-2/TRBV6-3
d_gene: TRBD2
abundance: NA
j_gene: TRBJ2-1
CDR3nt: TGTGCCAGCAGTTATAGGGGACTAGCGATCAATGAGCAGTTCTTC
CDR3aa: CASSYRGLAINEQFF

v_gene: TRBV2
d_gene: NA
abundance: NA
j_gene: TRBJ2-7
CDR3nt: TGTGCCAGCAGTTTACAGGGTACACAGTACTTC
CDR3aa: CASSLQGTQYF

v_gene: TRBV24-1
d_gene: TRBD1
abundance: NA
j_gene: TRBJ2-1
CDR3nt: TGTGCCACCAGTACAACGGGACAGGGAACCTACAATGAGCAGTTCTTC
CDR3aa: CATSTTGQGTYNEQFF

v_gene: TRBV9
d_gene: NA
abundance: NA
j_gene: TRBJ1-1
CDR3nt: TGTGCCAGCAGCGTAGTAAATGGGGGCAGGGGTTTCTCTACTGAAGCTTTCTTT
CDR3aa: CASSVVNGGRGFSTEAFF

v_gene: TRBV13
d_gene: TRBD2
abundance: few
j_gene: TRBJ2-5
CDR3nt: TGTGCCAGCAGCTTTTTTGCGGGGGTCCAAGAGACCCAGTACTTC
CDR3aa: CASSFFAGVQETQYF

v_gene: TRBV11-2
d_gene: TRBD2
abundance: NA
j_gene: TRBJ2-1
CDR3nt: TGTGCCAGCAGCTCCTTGGGACTAGCGGGAGACCATGAGCAGTTCTTC
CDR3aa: CASSSLGLAGDHEQFF

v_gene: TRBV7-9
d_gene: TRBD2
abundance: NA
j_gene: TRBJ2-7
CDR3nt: TGTGCCAGCAGCCCAACGGGGGGCTACGAGCAGTACTTC
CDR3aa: CASSPTGGYEQYF

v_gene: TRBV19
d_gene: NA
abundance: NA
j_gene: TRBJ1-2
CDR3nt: TGTGCCAGTAGTATAAGAGGAGGGGATATCTACGGCTACACCTTC
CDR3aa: CASSIRGGDIYGYTF

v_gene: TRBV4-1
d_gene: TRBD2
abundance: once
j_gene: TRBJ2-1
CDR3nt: TGCGCCAGCAGCCAAGATGCGGGGGGAGATTACAATGAGCAGTTCTTC
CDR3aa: CASSQDAGGDYNEQFF

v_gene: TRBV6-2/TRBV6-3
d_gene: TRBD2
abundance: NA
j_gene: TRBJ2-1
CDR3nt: TGTGCCAGCAGTCGGTCGGGACTAGCGGTTAATGAGCAGTTCTTC
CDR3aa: CASSRSGLAVNEQFF

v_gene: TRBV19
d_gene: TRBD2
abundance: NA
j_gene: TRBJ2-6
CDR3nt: TGTGCCAGTAGTATGGTTTCGGCTAGCGGAACCATGAGCTCTGGGGCCAACGTCCTGACTTTC
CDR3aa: CASSMVSASGTMSSGANVLTF

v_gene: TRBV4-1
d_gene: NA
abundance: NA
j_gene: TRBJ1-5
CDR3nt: TGCGCCAGCAGCTCCTCCCCCGAGGGCAATCAGCCCCAGCATTTT
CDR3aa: CASSSSPEGNQPQHF

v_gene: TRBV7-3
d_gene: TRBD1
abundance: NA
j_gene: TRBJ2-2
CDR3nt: TGTGCCAGCAGCTCCCAGGACAGGGGGGATACCGGGGAGCTGTTTTTT
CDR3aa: CASSSQDRGDTGELFF